A selection of T cell receptor beta chains follows, all from one sample in a study of OX40 agonist ivuxolimab in advanced cancers. Libraries were prepared by immunoSEQ multiplex PCR; TCRdb keeps only in-frame clonotypes and omits some of them. The data contain tens of thousands of clones, roughly 89% of them singletons. Specimen: CD4+ or CD8+ T cells sorted from blood, collected in a trial of the OX40 agonist ivuxolimab. These receptors were taken from an adult with an advanced solid tumor such as melanoma, head and neck, liver or kidney cancer. Both conserved end residues are part of each CDR3. The order of the fields is D gene, V gene, J gene, clone size, CDR3 DNA, CDR3 protein. D genes are given only for firm matches. Size is stated for part of the rows, as once, few or many counts, or as a class when the clone is expanded.

D gene: .; V gene: TRBV7-7; J gene: TRBJ1-1; clone size: .; CDR3 DNA: TGTGCCAGCAGTGAGGGGCCGAACACTGAAGCTTTCTTT; CDR3 protein: CASSEGPNTEAFF
D gene: TRBD2; V gene: TRBV9; J gene: TRBJ2-1; clone size: .; CDR3 DNA: TGTGCCAGCAGCGTGGCGGGGGTGTACTACAATGAGCAGTTCTTC; CDR3 protein: CASSVAGVYYNEQFF
D gene: .; V gene: TRBV9; J gene: TRBJ1-1; clone size: .; CDR3 DNA: TGTGCCAGCAGCGTATTTACGGGGTACACTGAAGCTTTCTTT; CDR3 protein: CASSVFTGYTEAFF
D gene: TRBD1; V gene: TRBV19; J gene: TRBJ2-7; clone size: once; CDR3 DNA: TGTGCCAGTAGCCCGGGACAGGGGGCTTACGAGCAGTACTTC; CDR3 protein: CASSPGQGAYEQYF
D gene: TRBD2; V gene: TRBV13; J gene: TRBJ2-1; clone size: .; CDR3 DNA: TGTGCCAGCTCTACAGCGGGAGGGCCCAATGAGCAGTTCTTC; CDR3 protein: CASSTAGGPNEQFF
D gene: TRBD1; V gene: TRBV9; J gene: TRBJ1-2; clone size: .; CDR3 DNA: TGTGCCAGCAGCGCAGGGGGGACTATTAACTATGGCTACACCTTC; CDR3 protein: CASSAGGTINYGYTF
D gene: TRBD1; V gene: TRBV14; J gene: TRBJ1-2; clone size: .; CDR3 DNA: TGTGCCAGCAGCCTAGGACAGGGGATGACTAACTATGGCTACACCTTC; CDR3 protein: CASSLGQGMTNYGYTF
D gene: .; V gene: TRBV5-4; J gene: TRBJ1-2; clone size: once; CDR3 DNA: TGTGCCAGTACCGGCAGCCGTAATGGCTACACCTTC; CDR3 protein: CASTGSRNGYTF
D gene: TRBD1; V gene: TRBV19; J gene: TRBJ1-4; clone size: .; CDR3 DNA: TGTGCCAGTAGTTCACCGGGACAGGGCGCAACTAATGAAAAACTGTTTTTT; CDR3 protein: CASSSPGQGATNEKLFF
D gene: .; V gene: TRBV28; J gene: TRBJ1-3; clone size: .; CDR3 DNA: TGTGCCAGCAGTTACGTACTCTCTGGAAACACCATATATTTT; CDR3 protein: CASSYVLSGNTIYF
D gene: .; V gene: TRBV7-3; J gene: TRBJ2-5; clone size: .; CDR3 DNA: TGTGCCAGCAGCTTAACGCTACGTGAGGGAGAGACCCAGTACTTC; CDR3 protein: CASSLTLREGETQYF
D gene: .; V gene: TRBV2; J gene: TRBJ2-1; clone size: once; CDR3 DNA: TGTGCCAGCAGTGATCACCCCGCGACAGTTAACAATGAGCAGTTCTTC; CDR3 protein: CASSDHPATVNNEQFF
D gene: .; V gene: TRBV6-5; J gene: TRBJ2-7; clone size: .; CDR3 DNA: TGTGCCAGCAGTTACGGAGGGGACCTAACGAACGAGCAGTACTTC; CDR3 protein: CASSYGGDLTNEQYF
D gene: TRBD1; V gene: TRBV6-4; J gene: TRBJ2-2; clone size: .; CDR3 DNA: TGTGCCAGCAGCCTGACAGGGGTCGGGGAGCTGTTTTTT; CDR3 protein: CASSLTGVGELFF
D gene: TRBD2; V gene: TRBV9; J gene: TRBJ2-7; clone size: .; CDR3 DNA: TGTGCCAGCAGTTTATGGGCTAGCGGGGCCTACGAGCAGTACTTC; CDR3 protein: CASSLWASGAYEQYF
D gene: .; V gene: TRBV5-8; J gene: TRBJ2-5; clone size: .; CDR3 DNA: TGTGCCAGCAGTCAAGAGACCCAGTACTTC; CDR3 protein: CASSQETQYF
D gene: TRBD1; V gene: TRBV30; J gene: TRBJ2-4; clone size: .; CDR3 DNA: TGTGCCTGGATGGGGACAGAAAACATTCAGTACTTC; CDR3 protein: CAWMGTENIQYF
D gene: TRBD1; V gene: TRBV27; J gene: TRBJ1-1; clone size: .; CDR3 DNA: TGTGCCAGCAGTAGGGGACAGGGGTTACCTGAAGCTTTCTTT; CDR3 protein: CASSRGQGLPEAFF
D gene: .; V gene: TRBV12-5; J gene: TRBJ1-1; clone size: .; CDR3 DNA: TGTGCTAGTGGTTTTCATCAAGGCACCAACACTGAAGCTTTCTTT; CDR3 protein: CASGFHQGTNTEAFF
D gene: TRBD1; V gene: TRBV11-2; J gene: TRBJ2-7; clone size: .; CDR3 DNA: TGTGCCAGCAGCCCAGCCCGACAGGGGGTTCGGGAGCAGTACTTC; CDR3 protein: CASSPARQGVREQYF
D gene: .; V gene: TRBV19; J gene: TRBJ1-2; clone size: .; CDR3 DNA: TGTGCCAGCAAAACCCCGGGGCTTGCCTGGGGTCATGGCTACACCTTC; CDR3 protein: CASKTPGLAWGHGYTF
D gene: .; V gene: TRBV4-2; J gene: TRBJ1-4; clone size: .; CDR3 DNA: TGTGCCAGCAGCCAAGTGCAGTCAATATCCGAAAAACTGTTTTTT; CDR3 protein: CASSQVQSISEKLFF
D gene: TRBD1; V gene: TRBV19; J gene: TRBJ2-3; clone size: .; CDR3 DNA: TGTGCCAGTACCTCGGGACAGGGATGGGATACGCAGTATTTT; CDR3 protein: CASTSGQGWDTQYF
D gene: TRBD2; V gene: TRBV29-1; J gene: TRBJ2-1; clone size: .; CDR3 DNA: TGCAGCGTTGAGGGAACTAGCGGGGCCTCCTACAATGAGCAGTTCTTC; CDR3 protein: CSVEGTSGASYNEQFF
D gene: TRBD2; V gene: TRBV29-1; J gene: TRBJ2-2; clone size: .; CDR3 DNA: TGCAGCGTTTATACTAGCGGGGAAACCGGGGAGCTGTTTTTT; CDR3 protein: CSVYTSGETGELFF
D gene: .; V gene: TRBV9; J gene: TRBJ1-2; clone size: once; CDR3 DNA: TGTGCCAGCAGCGGCGCCGGGAGAAGGTATGGCTACACCTTC; CDR3 protein: CASSGAGRRYGYTF
D gene: .; V gene: TRBV5-6; J gene: TRBJ2-7; clone size: .; CDR3 DNA: TGTGCCAGCAGCTTGCTGGGTAGTCCCCTCGAGCAGTACTTC; CDR3 protein: CASSLLGSPLEQYF
D gene: .; V gene: TRBV7-7; J gene: TRBJ2-2; clone size: .; CDR3 DNA: TGTGCCAGCAGCCCGGGAGCCGGGGAGCTGTTTTTT; CDR3 protein: CASSPGAGELFF
D gene: TRBD1; V gene: TRBV7-3; J gene: TRBJ1-2; clone size: .; CDR3 DNA: TGTGCCAGCAGCCCAGAGTCAATTGGGACAGGAGCGTATGGCTACACCTTC; CDR3 protein: CASSPESIGTGAYGYTF
D gene: .; V gene: TRBV29-1; J gene: TRBJ1-2; clone size: .; CDR3 DNA: TGCAGCGTGGTAGGAAACAAGCCTGGCTACACCTTC; CDR3 protein: CSVVGNKPGYTF
D gene: TRBD2; V gene: TRBV6-5; J gene: TRBJ2-3; clone size: .; CDR3 DNA: TGTGCCAGCAGTTTCTCTAGCGGGAGCGTGGCAGATACGCAGTATTTT; CDR3 protein: CASSFSSGSVADTQYF
D gene: TRBD1; V gene: TRBV5-1; J gene: TRBJ2-5; clone size: .; CDR3 DNA: TGCGCCAGCCGGGACGGACAGGGGTACCAAGAGACCCAGTACTTC; CDR3 protein: CASRDGQGYQETQYF
D gene: .; V gene: TRBV18; J gene: TRBJ2-7; clone size: .; CDR3 DNA: TGTGCCAGCTCACCACGGGTCGGGGCCTACGAGCAGTACTTC; CDR3 protein: CASSPRVGAYEQYF
D gene: .; V gene: TRBV27; J gene: TRBJ2-1; clone size: .; CDR3 DNA: TGTGCCAGCAGTTTATTTACTTATCGAGCGGAGGGTTGGGTTTACAATGAGCAGTTCTTC; CDR3 protein: CASSLFTYRAEGWVYNEQFF
D gene: TRBD1; V gene: TRBV9; J gene: TRBJ1-5; clone size: few; CDR3 DNA: TGTGCCAGCAGCGGAGATGGGACAGGGTATCAGCCCCAGCATTTT; CDR3 protein: CASSGDGTGYQPQHF
D gene: .; V gene: TRBV5-4; J gene: TRBJ1-1; clone size: few; CDR3 DNA: TGTGCCAGCAATGTGCGGGGTTGGAACACTGAAGCTTTCTTT; CDR3 protein: CASNVRGWNTEAFF
D gene: .; V gene: TRBV7-9; J gene: TRBJ2-2; clone size: .; CDR3 DNA: TGTGCCAGCAGTCCTCCCTCGCGGTTGGAGCTGTTTTTT; CDR3 protein: CASSPPSRLELFF